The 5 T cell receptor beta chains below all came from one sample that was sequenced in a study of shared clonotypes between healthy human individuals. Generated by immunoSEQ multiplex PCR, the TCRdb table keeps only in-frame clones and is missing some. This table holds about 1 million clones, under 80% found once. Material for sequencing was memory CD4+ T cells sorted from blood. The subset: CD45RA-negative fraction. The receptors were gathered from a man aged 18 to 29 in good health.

The CDR3, as DNA: TGTGCCAGCTCACTGGGACAGGGAGGGGTGGACGAGCAGTACTTC. Its translation is CASSLGQGGVDEQYF. The chain uses TRBV18 and TRBJ2-7; TRBD1 aligns across 9 bases. The J segment lost 5 bases and the V segment lost 4 bases, leaving 9 bases of the junction unmatched. CDR3 length equals 15 residues. Germline V gene lookup returns CDR1 KGHSH and CDR2 LQKENI.

CDR3 sequence (DNA): TGCGCCAGCGGCCTTAGCGCCGGGGAGACCCAGTACTTC. Amino acids: CASGLSAGETQYF. V is TRBV5-1 and J is TRBJ2-5; D might be TRBD2 (5 bases). Per the germline V gene, CDR1 is SGHRS and CDR2 is YFSETQ. Deletions cut 7 bases from V and 5 bases from J, with 15 bases between. The CDR3 extends over 13 amino acids.

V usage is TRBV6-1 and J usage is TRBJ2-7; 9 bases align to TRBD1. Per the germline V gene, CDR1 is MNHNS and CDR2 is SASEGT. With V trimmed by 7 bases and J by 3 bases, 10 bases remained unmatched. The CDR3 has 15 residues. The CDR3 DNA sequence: TGTGCCAGCAACCCTAGTGGGACAGGGCGCTACGAGCAGTACTTC. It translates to CASNPSGTGRYEQYF.

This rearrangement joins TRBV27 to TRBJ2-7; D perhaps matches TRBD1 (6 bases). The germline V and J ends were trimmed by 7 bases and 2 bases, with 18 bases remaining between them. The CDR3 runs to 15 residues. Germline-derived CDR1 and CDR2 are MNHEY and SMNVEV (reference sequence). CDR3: CASKYETGTTYEQYF. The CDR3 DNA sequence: TGTGCCAGCAAGTATGAGACAGGCACGACCTACGAGCAGTACTTC.

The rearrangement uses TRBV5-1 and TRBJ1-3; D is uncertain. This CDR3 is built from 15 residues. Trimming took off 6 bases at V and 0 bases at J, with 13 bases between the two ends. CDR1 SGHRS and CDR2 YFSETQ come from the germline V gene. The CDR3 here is CASTPSGSSGNTIYF. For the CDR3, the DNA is TGCGCCAGCACCCCAAGCGGCTCCTCTGGAAACACCATATATTTT.